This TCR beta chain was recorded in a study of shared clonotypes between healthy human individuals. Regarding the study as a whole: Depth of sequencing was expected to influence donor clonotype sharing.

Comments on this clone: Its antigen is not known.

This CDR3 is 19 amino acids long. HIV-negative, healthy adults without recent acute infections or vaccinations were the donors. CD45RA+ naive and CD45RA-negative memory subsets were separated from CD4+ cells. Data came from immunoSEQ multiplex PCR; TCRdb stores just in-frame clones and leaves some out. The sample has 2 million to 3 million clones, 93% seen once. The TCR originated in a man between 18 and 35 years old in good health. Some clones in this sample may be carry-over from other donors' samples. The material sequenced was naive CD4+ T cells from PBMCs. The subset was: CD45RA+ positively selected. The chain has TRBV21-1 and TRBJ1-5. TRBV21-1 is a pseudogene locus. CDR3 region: CASSKMFPRRVGSNQPQHF. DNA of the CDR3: TGTGCCAGCAGCAAAATGTTTCCGCGGAGGGTTGGGAGCAATCAGCCCCAGCATTTT.